This paragraph reports one T cell receptor beta chain. The antigen is undetermined. The sample originates from a study of shared clonotypes between healthy human individuals. Turning to the study itself: Researchers assigned three CD4 naive, three CD4 memory, two CD8 naive and one CD8 memory plate to each donor. Whole-study findings and limits: On the whole, naive subsets had larger estimated richness than memory subsets had. Clonotypes shared by all four donors outscored non-shared clonotypes in generation probability.

Naive CD8 cells comprised CD45RO-negative, CCR7-positively selected cells, excluding terminally differentiated effector memory CD45RA+ cells. TCRdb's copy holds only in-frame clones and misses some; the assay was immunoSEQ multiplex PCR. The sample yields under 2,000,000 clones, just under 95% seen once. The CDR3 has 14 amino acids. Germline-derived CDR1 and CDR2 are GTSNPN and SVGIG (reference sequence). Trimming pared 0 bases from V and 3 bases from J, leaving 10 bases between. The TCR originated in a man younger than 30 in good health. The sequencing sample was made of naive CD8+ T cells sorted from blood. This chain joins TRBV30 and TRBJ2-3; D perhaps matches TRBD2 (5 bases). The CDR3: CAWSVASTTDTQYF. DNA for the CDR3: TGTGCCTGGAGTGTAGCTAGCACGACAGATACGCAGTATTTT.